The T cell receptor (beta chain) under discussion was sequenced for a study of response to subunit inactivated influenza vaccine (dated 2018 in TCRdb). Concerning the study at large: To follow how T cells responded to a trivalent subunit inactivated influenza vaccine, the researchers relied on deep quantitative profiling of the T cell receptor repertoire. The investigation overall reported the following: The authors proposed that each seasonal influenza vaccination may bring in only a limited number of new T cells.

Library creation used RT-PCR. The sequencing machine was an Illumina HiSeq 2500. Using fastp at Q25 and MiXCR, TCRdb reprocessed the public reads and kept productive beta chains. CDR3 protein sequences are deduplicated, and each keeps its most common genes and DNA. The sample data list about 520,000 distinct CDR3 sequences, and about 25% of these were observed just once. The ten most abundant clones make up approximately 1.9% of the sample. This clonotype is a singleton in its sample. Its antigen is unknown. The junction and the germline gene differ at one end; a read error may be behind it. The CDR3 sequence holds 16 residues, the cysteine and phenylalanine included. Only CDR3 DNA remains: 48 bases, in frame from the first base. Per the germline V gene (reference sequence), DFQATT is the CDR1 and SNEGSKA is the CDR2.

The sequence derives from a man between 50 and 59 years old who received an inactivated influenza vaccine. Donor details come from another sample of the same person, matched by shared clones. Here the sequenced sample was CD4+ T cells sorted from PBMCs, taken 4 to 6 days after vaccination. The chain uses TRBV20-1 and TRBJ2-7; 12 junctional bases match TRBD2. The DNA is as follows: TGCTGTGCTAGAGATTGGAGGACTAGCGGGGCCTACGAGCAGTACTTC. The translation is CCARDWRTSGAYEQYF.